What follows are 3 T cell receptor beta chains derived from one specimen sequenced in a study of beta chain features in type 1 diabetes. Every bit of the isolated RNA underwent reverse transcription, so sequencing read expressed TCRB transcripts. The table came from immunoSEQ multiplex PCR; TCRdb's copy has only in-frame clones and leaves some out. The repertoire holds under 900,000 clones, with roughly 16% as singletons. Input material: naive CD4+ T cells from blood. The source of these receptors is a woman aged 18 to 35 in good health.

This chain links TRBV7-2 with TRBJ2-5; TRBD2 matches 11 bases. CDR1 SGHTA and CDR2 FQGNSA come from the germline V gene. With 6 bases clipped from V and 5 bases from J, the junction kept 11 bases outside the gene matches. The CDR3 runs 16 residues. CDR3 bases: TGTGCCAGCAGGTTGCTAGCGGGAGGCCTTACGGAGACCCAGTACTTC. This sequence encodes CASRLLAGGLTETQYF.

The chain combines TRBV10-3 with TRBJ2-5; no clear D gene. The DNA end lines up better with TRBJ2-7; the J call may be wrong. The CDR3 contains 11 residues. Germline assignment: CDR1 ENHRY and CDR2 SYGVKD. This CDR3 is CAISEGSEQYF. The CDR3 DNA reads as TGTGCCATCAGTGAAGGGTCCGAGCAGTACTTC.

The rearrangement links TRBV19 to TRBJ2-3; D not resolved. The CDR3 totals 13 residues. Deletions cut 3 bases from V and 4 bases from J, with 8 bases between. CDR1 and CDR2 (germline): LNHDA, SQIVND (reference sequence). For the CDR3, the DNA is TGTGCCAGTAGTATTGGAGCCTCAGATACGCAGTATTTT. It is translated as CASSIGASDTQYF. The variable domain in full, completed from reference TRBV19 and TRBJ2-3, reads DGGITQSPKYLFRKEGQNVTLSCEQNLNHDAMYWYRQDPGQGLRLIYYSQIVNDFQKGDIAEGYSVSREKKESFPLTVTSAQKNPTAFYLCASSIGASDTQYFGPGTRLTVL.